One and the same sample provided the 30 T cell receptor beta chains below, sequenced in a study of blood T cell repertoires in COVID-19. The table came from immunoSEQ multiplex PCR; TCRdb's copy has only in-frame clones and leaves some out. The table has 250,000 to 350,000 clones, approximately 90% seen once. Material for sequencing was peripheral blood. The receptor set was obtained from a woman under 40 with active or convalescent COVID-19.

The chain carries TRBV27 and TRBJ2-3, with 7 bases identical to TRBD1. V gave up 5 bases and J gave up 2 bases; unmatched junction bases: 7. This CDR3 spans 15 amino acids. Germline assignment: CDR1 MNHEY and CDR2 SMNVEV (reference sequence). For the CDR3, the DNA is TGTGCCAGCAGTGCCCGGGACAGAACCACAGATACGCAGTATTTT. Translation gives CASSARDRTTDTQYF.

The V call is TRBV28, the J call TRBJ1-1; D might be TRBD1 (5 bases). The CDR3 spans 14 residues. Germline V gives CDR1 MDHEN, CDR2 SYDVKM. V was cut by 4 bases and J by 5 bases, with 14 bases left in between. This CDR3 reads CASSSPGEGTEAFF. The DNA of the CDR3 is TGTGCCAGCAGTTCCCCGGGGGAAGGGACTGAAGCTTTCTTT.

The chain links TRBV13 to TRBJ1-2; possible D gene TRBD1, 6 bases. Germline CDR1 and CDR2: PRHDT and FYEKMQ (reference sequence). V gave up 5 bases and J gave up 5 bases, with 15 bases separating them. The CDR3 has 14 amino acids. The CDR3 protein is CASSATGPLYGYTF. The DNA of the CDR3 is TGTGCCAGCAGCGCAACAGGGCCCCTGTATGGCTACACCTTC.

This clone was counted a single time. This chain links TRBV10-1 with TRBJ2-1; possible D gene TRBD1, 5 bases. The CDR3 covers 14 residues. The germline V gene encodes CDR1 WNHNN and CDR2 SYGVQD (reference sequence). With 8 bases removed from V and 5 bases from J, the gap between germline ends came to 16 bases. The CDR3 region has the DNA TGCGCCAGCTGCCCGGACACCAGCAACAATGAGCAGTTCTTC. Amino acids: CASCPDTSNNEQFF.

The chain recombines TRBV3-1 (or the pseudogene TRBV3-2) with TRBJ1-4; 9 bases agree with TRBD1. The CDR3 is 14 residues long. V trimming: 2 bases; J trimming: 8 bases; junction bases outside the gene matches: 3. Germline V gene sequence: CDR1 LGHDT, CDR2 YNNKEL (reference sequence). The CDR3 loop reads CASSQWDREEKLFF. The CDR3 DNA reads TGTGCCAGCAGCCAATGGGACAGGGAAGAAAAACTGTTTTTT.

The chain carries TRBV2 and TRBJ2-5; D is ambiguous. The ends were cut back, 0 bases at V and 0 bases at J, with 11 bases in the middle. Looked up from germline, CDR1 is SNHLY and CDR2 is FYNNEI. The CDR3 loop spans 16 amino acids. The CDR3 loop reads CASSEAPARYQETQYF. In nucleotides, the CDR3 is TGTGCCAGCAGTGAAGCGCCAGCTAGGTACCAAGAGACCCAGTACTTC.

J is TRBJ1-2 and V is TRBV6-5, with 7 nucleotides matching TRBD1. J gave up 3 bases and V 7 bases, and 11 bases lay outside the gene matches. The CDR3 has 15 residues. Germline assignment: CDR1 MNHEY and CDR2 SVGAGI. The chain's CDR3 is CASIPQGGRDYGYTF. DNA for the CDR3: TGTGCCAGCATTCCTCAGGGGGGACGGGACTATGGCTACACCTTC.

This clone was seen more than once but under ten times. The chain couples TRBV29-1 to TRBJ2-1; 12 bases map to TRBD2. V shed 5 bases and J 2 bases; nucleotides not matched to a gene: 13. From germline, CDR1 is SQVTM and CDR2 ANQGSEA. This CDR3 contains 18 residues. CDR3 protein: CSVMLPSGGDFTYNEQFF. DNA for the CDR3: TGCAGCGTTATGTTACCTAGCGGGGGGGATTTTACCTACAATGAGCAGTTCTTC.

The V call is TRBV5-1, the J call TRBJ1-2; D call uncertain. Germline V gene sequence: CDR1 SGHRS, CDR2 YFSETQ. Trimming pared 1 base from V and 5 bases from J, leaving 18 bases between. This CDR3 has 16 residues. CDR3 amino acids: CASSLRPPSSTYGYTF. The CDR3 nucleotides read TGCGCCAGCAGCTTGAGACCCCCCTCTTCGACTTATGGCTACACCTTC.

This CDR3 is CASSFGTGELFF. The CDR3 coding sequence is TGTGCCAGCAGTTTCGGTACCGGGGAGCTGTTTTTT. The chain employs TRBV27 and TRBJ2-2; no firm D call. This CDR3 comprises 12 residues. The V gene lost 3 bases and the J gene lost 5 bases, with 4 bases spanning the gap. Germline CDR1 reads MNHEY; CDR2 reads SMNVEV (reference sequence).

The gene calls are TRBV5-5 and TRBJ2-7; D is uncertain. Looked up from germline, CDR1 is SGHKS and CDR2 is YYEKEE (reference sequence). Trimming removed 2 bases at V and 5 bases at J, with 5 bases between. This CDR3 comprises 11 residues. The CDR3 spells CASSFLNEQYF. The DNA of the CDR3 is TGTGCCAGCAGCTTTTTAAACGAGCAGTACTTC.

The chain has TRBV28 and TRBJ1-3; D call uncertain. This CDR3 spans 11 amino acids. The germline V and J ends were trimmed by 3 bases and 7 bases, with 4 bases remaining between them. Per germline, CDR1 MDHEN and CDR2 SYDVKM. The CDR3, as DNA: TGTGCCAGCAGTTTTATCAACACCATATATTTT. This codes for CASSFINTIYF.

This rearrangement joins TRBV5-8 to TRBJ1-3, with a possible D match to TRBD1 (5 bases). Deletions cut 1 base from V and 2 bases from J, with 19 bases between. Germline V gene lookup returns CDR1 SGHTS and CDR2 YDEGEE. The CDR3 covers 18 residues. CDR3 protein: CASSLWGRSFAAGNTIYF. The CDR3 DNA is TGTGCCAGCAGCTTGTGGGGCAGGTCCTTTGCTGCTGGAAACACCATATATTTT.

A few counts support this clone. The chain carries TRBV5-6 and TRBJ2-3; D possibly corresponds to TRBD2 (5 bases). The CDR3 length is 15 residues. Deletions cut 0 bases from V and 2 bases from J, with 10 bases between. Germline V lookup: CDR1 SGHDT, CDR2 YYEEEE. The chain's CDR3 is CASSLVGELTDTQYF. The CDR3 DNA sequence: TGTGCCAGCAGCTTGGTTGGGGAGCTCACAGATACGCAGTATTTT.

V usage is TRBV10-3 and J usage is TRBJ2-5; tentative D call: TRBD1 (5 bases). The CDR3 has 13 residues. Germline V gene lookup returns CDR1 ENHRY and CDR2 SYGVKD. V was pared by 0 bases and J by 5 bases, with 7 bases between. This chain's CDR3 is CAISESGDETQYF. CDR3 bases: TGTGCCATCAGTGAGTCAGGGGATGAGACCCAGTACTTC.

The genes are TRBV18 and TRBJ2-3, with 7 bases that match TRBD2. Germline CDR1 and CDR2: KGHSH and LQKENI. With 3 bases clipped from V and 1 base from J, the junction kept 7 bases outside the gene matches. The CDR3 contains 16 residues. CDR3 amino acids: CASSPGGGGGTDTQYF. CDR3 DNA: TGTGCCAGCTCACCCGGTGGGGGGGGAGGCACAGATACGCAGTATTTT.

J is TRBJ2-1 and V is TRBV15, with 10 bases identical to TRBD1. Trimming took 3 bases from V and 7 from J; bases not matched to a gene: 6. The CDR3 contains 15 residues. Germline values: CDR1 LNHNV, CDR2 YYDKDF (reference sequence). CDR3 sequence (DNA): TGTGCCACCAGCAGCCCAGACAGGGGGCAAAATGAGCAGTTCTTC. Its translation is CATSSPDRGQNEQFF.

The rearrangement links TRBV19 to TRBJ2-3, with D perhaps TRBD2 (6 bases). Germline assignment: CDR1 LNHDA and CDR2 SQIVND (reference sequence). V lost 3 bases and J 2 bases, leaving 12 bases between the germline ends. The CDR3 spans 15 residues. This CDR3 is CASSMISGLTDTQYF. The CDR3 nucleotides read TGTGCCAGTAGTATGATTAGCGGCCTCACAGATACGCAGTATTTT. The full variable domain, completed using reference TRBV19 and TRBJ2-3, is DGGITQSPKYLFRKEGQNVTLSCEQNLNHDAMYWYRQDPGQGLRLIYYSQIVNDFQKGDIAEGYSVSREKKESFPLTVTSAQKNPTAFYLCASSMISGLTDTQYFGPGTRLTVL.

The gene calls are TRBV7-6 and TRBJ2-3, with TRBD2 identical over 9 bases. Germline V gene data show CDR1 as SGHVS and CDR2 as FNYEAQ. The V and J ends lost 5 bases and 0 bases, in that order; junction bases with no gene match: 6. This CDR3 comprises 16 residues. This CDR3 is CASSALAGTSTDTQYF. The CDR3 DNA is TGTGCCAGCAGCGCGCTAGCGGGGACTAGCACAGATACGCAGTATTTT.

V is TRBV5-1 and J is TRBJ1-6; 7 nucleotides match TRBD1. The V segment lost 4 bases and the J segment 5 bases; nucleotides outside the gene matches: 6. The CDR3 contains 15 residues. Germline-derived CDR1 and CDR2 are SGHRS and YFSETQ. CDR3 amino acids: CASSIGTANNSPLHF. In DNA form, the CDR3 reads TGCGCCAGCAGCATTGGGACAGCGAATAATTCACCCCTCCACTTT.

The genes are TRBV18 and TRBJ1-1; D unclear. Germline assignment: CDR1 KGHSH and CDR2 LQKENI. Trimming took 0 bases from V and 4 from J, leaving 9 bases between them. The length of the CDR3 is 14 residues. CDR3 sequence reads: CASSPPVAATEAFF. The DNA for the CDR3 is TGTGCCAGCTCACCACCTGTGGCCGCCACTGAAGCTTTCTTT.

The rearrangement uses TRBV18 and TRBJ1-1; D is undetermined. This CDR3 contains 14 residues. Trimming cost V 3 bases and J 1 base, with 9 bases left between them. Germline V gene data show CDR1 as KGHSH and CDR2 as LQKENI. Here the CDR3 reads CASSPWSANTEAFF. CDR3 nucleotides: TGTGCCAGCTCACCGTGGAGTGCGAACACTGAAGCTTTCTTT.

This chain links TRBV2 with TRBJ2-3, with TRBD1 matching over 8 bases. The trim removed 4 bases at V and 6 bases at J, leaving 6 bases unmatched. Germline V CDR1 and CDR2: SNHLY, FYNNEI. The CDR3 extends over 14 amino acids. In DNA form, the CDR3 reads TGTGCCAGCAGTGCTGGACAGGGCCGCGATACGCAGTATTTT. Protein product: CASSAGQGRDTQYF.

The rearrangement links TRBV5-1 to TRBJ2-1; TRBD1 matches 8 bases. The junction had 6 bases not matched to a gene; V was cut back by 0 bases and J by 7 bases. The CDR3 is 15 amino acids. The V gene's germline CDR1 is SGHRS and CDR2 YFSETQ. CDR3 amino acids: CASSLEAGGWNEQFF. The CDR3, as DNA: TGCGCCAGCAGCTTGGAGGCAGGGGGCTGGAATGAGCAGTTCTTC.

The V call is TRBV3-1 (or the pseudogene TRBV3-2), the J call TRBJ1-5; no reliable D call. V was trimmed by 1 base and J by 5 bases, leaving 6 bases between them. CDR3 length equals 13 residues. In germline, CDR1 is LGHDT, CDR2 YNNKEL (reference sequence). The CDR3 bases are TGTGCCAGCAGCCAAGGAGTTGATCAGCCCCAGCATTTT. It translates to CASSQGVDQPQHF.

The rearrangement links TRBV27 to TRBJ2-2; D is ambiguous. The CDR3 length is 17 residues. The germline V and J ends were trimmed by 2 bases and 6 bases, with 19 bases remaining between them. The germline CDR1 and CDR2 sequences are MNHEY and SMNVEV (reference sequence). The CDR3 loop reads CASSLDRPGSWAGELFF. For the CDR3, the DNA is TGTGCCAGCAGTTTAGACCGCCCAGGCAGTTGGGCCGGGGAGCTGTTTTTT.

This sequence joins TRBV29-1 and TRBJ2-5, with D uncertain. Germline V gene data show CDR1 as SQVTM and CDR2 as ANQGSEA. The V end was cut by 3 bases, the J end by 2 bases, with 7 bases between. The length of the CDR3 is 12 residues. Here the CDR3 reads CSVDRSQETQYF. The CDR3 DNA reads TGCAGCGTTGATCGCAGTCAAGAGACCCAGTACTTC.

This clone came up once. This chain uses TRBV19 with TRBJ2-2; tentative D call: TRBD1 (5 bases). Germline V gives CDR1 LNHDA, CDR2 SQIVND (reference sequence). Trimming took 3 bases from V and 7 from J, leaving 12 bases between them. This CDR3 has 14 residues. CDR3 sequence reads: CASSINGRGGELFF. For the CDR3, the DNA is TGTGCCAGTAGTATCAACGGAAGGGGCGGGGAGCTGTTTTTT. The whole variable domain, filled in from reference TRBV19 and TRBJ2-2, reads DGGITQSPKYLFRKEGQNVTLSCEQNLNHDAMYWYRQDPGQGLRLIYYSQIVNDFQKGDIAEGYSVSREKKESFPLTVTSAQKNPTAFYLCASSINGRGGELFFGEGSRLTVL.

The chain carries TRBV6-6 and TRBJ1-2; maybe TRBD1 (6 bases). The V end lost 7 bases, the J end lost 3 bases, and 21 bases lay between the germline ends. Germline-derived CDR1 and CDR2 are MNHNY and SVGAGI (reference sequence). This CDR3 comprises 16 residues. Written as DNA, the CDR3 is TGTGCCAGCACCACTACCTCGGGCAGGGGCCACTATGGCTACACCTTC. Amino acids: CASTTTSGRGHYGYTF.

This chain connects TRBV6-2 or TRBV6-3 to TRBJ2-1; 9 positions match TRBD1. CDR3 length: 15 amino acids. V lost 2 bases, J lost 8 bases, and 7 bases stayed unmatched. Germline V gene data show CDR1 as MNHEY and CDR2 as SVGEGT. The CDR3, as DNA: TGTGCCAGCAGTTACGGGCGACAGGGGGATCATGAGCAGTTCTTC. Its protein product is CASSYGRQGDHEQFF.